Listed below are T cell receptor beta chains from one sample, sequenced in a study of early T cells in non-severe SARS-CoV-2 infection. MiXCR was run by TCRdb on the 5' RACE reads, yielding one entry per CDR3 protein. In the table there are about 26,000 distinct CDR3 sequences, roughly 4.2% of which are singletons. What was sequenced was whole blood. The receptors here all came from an adult who was a healthcare worker with PCR-confirmed SARS-CoV-2 infection or an uninfected control (not recorded which). CDR3s include the opening cysteine and the closing phenylalanine or tryptophan. A D gene is named only where the DNA matches it firmly. Clone size, where shown, is once, few, many, or a class for clones that have expanded.

size | J | D | V | DNA | CDR3
NA | TRBJ1-4 | NA | TRBV15 | TGTGCCACCAGCGCCGAGAAGGGAATTTTCTGGGACGAAAAACTGTTTTTT | CATSAEKGIFWDEKLFF
many | TRBJ2-7 | TRBD2 | TRBV11-2 | TGTGCCAGCAGCTTAGGGATAGCGGGAGGCCACTACGAGCAGTACTTC | CASSLGIAGGHYEQYF
NA | TRBJ2-7 | TRBD2 | TRBV6-5 | TGTGCCAGCAGATATAGCGGGAAACCCTACGAGCAGTACTTC | CASRYSGKPYEQYF
many | TRBJ2-3 | NA | TRBV10-3 | TGTGCCATCAGTCCTACTAGCACCCGCACAGATACGCAGTATTTT | CAISPTSTRTDTQYF
many | TRBJ2-1 | TRBD2 | TRBV5-1 | TGCGCCAGCAGCCCCGACGGGGAGGGGGAGCAGTTCTTC | CASSPDGEGEQFF
few | TRBJ2-3 | NA | TRBV10-1 | TGCGCCAGCAGTGAACTCCGGGGATACACAGATACGCAGTATTTT | CASSELRGYTDTQYF
many | TRBJ1-1 | TRBD1 | TRBV20-1 | TGCAGTGCTAAGGTGAATCCAGGGGGCAACACTGAAGCTTTCTTT | CSAKVNPGGNTEAFF
NA | TRBJ2-5 | NA | TRBV29-1 | TGCAGCGCTACCTCTCCGGCAGAGACCCAGTACTTC | CSATSPAETQYF
many | TRBJ2-7 | NA | TRBV6-2/TRBV6-3 | TGTGCCAGCAGTTACTACCAGGTCTCCTACGAGCAGTACTTC | CASSYYQVSYEQYF
many | TRBJ1-6 | NA | TRBV28 | TGTGCCAGCAGTTTTAGCGGGGGTAACAATTCACCCCTCCACTTT | CASSFSGGNNSPLHF
many | TRBJ2-3 | TRBD1 | TRBV10-3 | TGTGCCATCAGTGAGACCGGGACAGGAGCTAGCACAGATACGCAGTATTTT | CAISETGTGASTDTQYF
many | TRBJ1-2 | NA | TRBV15 | TGTGCCACCAGCAGAGATAAGGGAACAGCCTCCTATGGCTACACCTTC | CATSRDKGTASYGYTF
many | TRBJ2-3 | NA | TRBV28 | TGTGCCAGCAGTCGGGGGGACAGGTCCGCAGATACGCAGTATTTT | CASSRGDRSADTQYF
many | TRBJ1-3 | NA | TRBV6-6 | TGTGCCAGCAGTTACTCTATCTCATCACCCATCAGGAACACCATATATTTT | CASSYSISSPIRNTIYF
many | TRBJ2-1 | TRBD2 | TRBV4-1 | TGCGCCAGCAGCCAAGACCCTAGCGGGGTGTCCTACAATGAGCAGTTCTTC | CASSQDPSGVSYNEQFF
many | TRBJ2-4 | TRBD2 | TRBV11-2 | TGTGCCAGCAGCTTAGGTCCGAGCGGGGGGCCCTTAAGCATTCAGTACTTC | CASSLGPSGGPLSIQYF
few | TRBJ1-4 | NA | TRBV11-2 | TGTGCCAGCAGCAGGGGAACTAATGAAAAACTGTTTTTT | CASSRGTNEKLFF
few | TRBJ2-5 | NA | TRBV5-1 | TGCGCCAGCAAGGGCCTTAAGGAGACCCAGTACTTC | CASKGLKETQYF
many | TRBJ2-2 | NA | TRBV2 | TGTGCCAGCAGTGAAGGGGTGACGCTGTTTTTT | CASSEGVTLFF
many | TRBJ1-4 | NA | TRBV15 | TGTGCCACCAGCAACCCCGCGTCAGAAGGCTTAACTGAAAAACTGTTTTTT | CATSNPASEGLTEKLFF
many | TRBJ1-1 | NA | TRBV3-1 | TGTGCCAGCAGCGGACAGCGGAACACTGAAGCTTTCTTT | CASSGQRNTEAFF
many | TRBJ2-7 | TRBD1 | TRBV20-1 | TGCAGTGCACTAGACAGGGCCCGGGAGCAGTACTTC | CSALDRAREQYF
many | TRBJ1-1 | TRBD1 | TRBV6-1 | TGTGCCAGCATCAGGGGGGACACTGAAGCTTTCTTT | CASIRGDTEAFF
NA | TRBJ2-7 | TRBD1 | TRBV4-1 | TGCGCCAGCAGCCAAAGGGGGATGGGGCAGGGGGACGAGCAGTACTTC | CASSQRGMGQGDEQYF
medium-sized | TRBJ2-5 | NA | TRBV12-3/TRBV12-4 | TGTGCCAGCAGTTTTTTACTGGCCCAGTACTTC | CASSFLLAQYF
many | TRBJ2-5 | NA | TRBV7-8 | TGTGCCATAGAAGAGCGGGCAGTAGAGACCCAGTACTTC | CAIEERAVETQYF
few | TRBJ2-7 | TRBD2 | TRBV6-2/TRBV6-3 | TGTGCCAGCAACGAAGGTAATAGCGGGGGGTACGAGCAGTACTTC | CASNEGNSGGYEQYF
many | TRBJ2-2 | NA | TRBV18 | TGTGCCAGCTCACCAACAGGGTTTGTAACCGGGGAGCTGTTTTTT | CASSPTGFVTGELFF
many | TRBJ1-2 | NA | TRBV3-1 | TGTGCCAGCAGCCAAGACCCGGACAGACTTACTAACTATGGCTACACCTTC | CASSQDPDRLTNYGYTF
many | TRBJ2-2 | NA | TRBV12-3/TRBV12-4 | TGTGCCAGCAGCCCCCGGGGGACCGGGGAGCTGTTTTTT | CASSPRGTGELFF
many | TRBJ2-5 | TRBD2 | TRBV27 | TGTGCCAGCAGTTCGGGACTAGCGGGAGGGCCGGGTCAAGAGACCCAGTACTTC | CASSSGLAGGPGQETQYF
many | TRBJ2-3 | NA | TRBV28 | TGTGCCAATTCGAGGGGGAGGGTAGATACGCAGTATTTT | CANSRGRVDTQYF
NA | TRBJ2-5 | NA | TRBV5-1 | TGCGCCAGCAGCTTGGTAGGGCGAAGGGACCAAGAGACCCAGTACTTC | CASSLVGRRDQETQYF